Each of the 3 T cell receptor beta chains below was sequenced from the same sample in a study of cytomegalovirus exposure and HLA in healthy donors. The PCR used 60 Vbeta and 13 Jbeta primers. Sequenced by immunoSEQ multiplex PCR; TCRdb stores in-frame clones only, minus some. The data hold about 180,000 clones, with around 80% observed a single time. Sequencing used PBMCs. The origin of the receptors is a man aged 35-49 years in good health and CMV-seronegative.

The chain employs TRBV5-1 and TRBJ1-5, with D possibly matching TRBD1 (6 bases). The germline gives CDR1 SGHRS, CDR2 YFSETQ. CDR3 length: 14 residues. The V gene lost 0 bases and the J gene lost 6 bases, with 10 bases spanning the gap. The CDR3 loop is CASSLEGDSQPQHF. The CDR3, as DNA: TGCGCCAGCAGCTTGGAGGGGGATAGTCAGCCCCAGCATTTT.

This sequence joins TRBV7-2 and TRBJ2-3, with TRBD2 matching 11 bases. Germline V CDR1 and CDR2: SGHTA, FQGNSA. J gave up 5 bases and V 3 bases, and 4 bases lay outside the gene matches. This CDR3 comprises 15 residues. The chain's CDR3 is CASSFSGRAGDTQYF. Here the CDR3 DNA reads TGTGCCAGCAGCTTTAGCGGGAGGGCCGGAGATACGCAGTATTTT. The complete variable domain, with remaining parts taken from reference TRBV7-2 and TRBJ2-3, reads GAGVSQSPSNKVTEKGKDVELRCDPISGHTALYWYRQSLGQGLEFLIYFQGNSAPDKSGLPSDRFSAERTGGSVSTLTIQRTQQEDSAVYLCASSFSGRAGDTQYFGPGTRLTVL.

The gene calls are TRBV11-3 and TRBJ2-7, with a possible D match to TRBD1 (5 bases). Germline V lookup: CDR1 SGHNT, CDR2 YENEEA. The CDR3 is made up of 13 amino acids. The V and J ends lost 7 bases and 2 bases respectively, with 12 bases between them. DNA of the CDR3: TGTGCCAGCAAACAGGACGTAACCTACGAGCAGTACTTC. Its translation is CASKQDVTYEQYF.